This T cell receptor beta chain was captured by sequencing in a study of T cell responses to AZD1222 COVID-19 vaccine. Study at large: Doses given second, at about 4 or about 12 weeks, were pooled.

On this clone: The antigen remains undetermined.

Broader study findings: Only 5 or 6 individuals given AZD1222 were seropositive at baseline. Distributed over spike, vaccine-associated CD4 TCRs predominated at 160-218 and 743-854.

Looked up from germline, CDR1 is KGHSH and CDR2 is LQKENI. V was clipped by 3 bases and J by 2 bases, with 14 bases between them. This CDR3 has 15 amino acids. Using immunoSEQ multiplex PCR, the repertoire was profiled, and TCRdb retains in-frame clones only, with some absent. This table holds some 140,000 clones, 93% found once. The source was peripheral blood, collected on day 0 of AZD1222 vaccination. This chain links TRBV18 with TRBJ2-7; D is unresolved. The sequence was collected from an adult in good health. DNA for the CDR3: TGTGCCAGCTCACCCTCCTTAGAATTCCCCTACGAGCAGTACTTC. This gives the protein CASSPSLEFPYEQYF.